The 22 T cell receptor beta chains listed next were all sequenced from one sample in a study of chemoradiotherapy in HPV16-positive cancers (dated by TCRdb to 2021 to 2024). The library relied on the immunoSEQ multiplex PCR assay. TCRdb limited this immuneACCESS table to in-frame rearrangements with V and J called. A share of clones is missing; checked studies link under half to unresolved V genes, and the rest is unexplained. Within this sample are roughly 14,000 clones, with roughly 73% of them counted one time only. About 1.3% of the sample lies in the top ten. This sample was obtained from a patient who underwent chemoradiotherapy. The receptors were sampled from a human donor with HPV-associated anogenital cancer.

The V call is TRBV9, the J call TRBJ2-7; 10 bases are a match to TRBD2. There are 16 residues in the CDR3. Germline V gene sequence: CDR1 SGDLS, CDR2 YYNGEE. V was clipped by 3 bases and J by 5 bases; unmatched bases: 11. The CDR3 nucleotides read TGTGCCAGCAGCGAAATGATAGCGGGGGGCCTGAACGAGCAGTACTTC. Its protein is CASSEMIAGGLNEQYF.

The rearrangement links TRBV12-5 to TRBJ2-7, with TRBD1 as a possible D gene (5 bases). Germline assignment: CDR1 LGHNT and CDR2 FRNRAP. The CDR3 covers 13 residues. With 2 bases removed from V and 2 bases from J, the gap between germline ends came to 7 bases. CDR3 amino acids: CASGLQGPYEQYF. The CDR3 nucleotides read TGTGCTAGTGGTTTGCAGGGTCCCTACGAGCAGTACTTC.

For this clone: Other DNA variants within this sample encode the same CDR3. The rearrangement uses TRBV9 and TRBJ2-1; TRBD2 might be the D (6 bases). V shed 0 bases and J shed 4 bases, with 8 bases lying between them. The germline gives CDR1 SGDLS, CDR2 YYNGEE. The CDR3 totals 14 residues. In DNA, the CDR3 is TGTGCCAGCAGCGTAGGCGGGGCTTACAATGAGCAGTTCTTC. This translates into CASSVGGAYNEQFF.

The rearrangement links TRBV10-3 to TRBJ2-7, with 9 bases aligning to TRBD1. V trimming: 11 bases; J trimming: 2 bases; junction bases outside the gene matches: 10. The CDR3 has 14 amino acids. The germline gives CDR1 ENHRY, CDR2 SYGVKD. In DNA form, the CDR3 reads TGTGCCTTTGCCGCCGGGACAGGGACCTACGAGCAGTACTTC. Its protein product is CAFAAGTGTYEQYF.

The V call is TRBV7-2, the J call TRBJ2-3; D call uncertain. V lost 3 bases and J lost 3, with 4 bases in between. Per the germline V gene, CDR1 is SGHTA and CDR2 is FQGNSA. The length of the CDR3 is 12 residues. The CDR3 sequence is CASSFLTDTQYF. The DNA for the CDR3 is TGTGCCAGCAGCTTCCTGACAGATACGCAGTATTTT.

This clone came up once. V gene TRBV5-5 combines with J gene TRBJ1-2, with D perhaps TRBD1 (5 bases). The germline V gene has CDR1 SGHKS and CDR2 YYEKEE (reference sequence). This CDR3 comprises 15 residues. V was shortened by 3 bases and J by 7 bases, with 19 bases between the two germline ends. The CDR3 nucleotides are TGTGCCAGCAGCTGGGAACGTAGGGGTGTTAGTGGCTACACCTTC. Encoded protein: CASSWERRGVSGYTF.

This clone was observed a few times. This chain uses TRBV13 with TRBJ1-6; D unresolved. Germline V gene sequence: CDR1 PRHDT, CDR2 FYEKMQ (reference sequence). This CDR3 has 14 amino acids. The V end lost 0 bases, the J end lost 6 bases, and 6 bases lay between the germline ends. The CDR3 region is CASSLGRANSPLHF. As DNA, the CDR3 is TGTGCCAGCAGCTTAGGCAGAGCTAATTCACCCCTCCACTTT.

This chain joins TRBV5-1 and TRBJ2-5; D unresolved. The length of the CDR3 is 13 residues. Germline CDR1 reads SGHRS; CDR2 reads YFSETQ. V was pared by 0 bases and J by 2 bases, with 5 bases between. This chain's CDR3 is CASSLAVQETQYF. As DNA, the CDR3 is TGCGCCAGCAGCTTGGCGGTACAAGAGACCCAGTACTTC. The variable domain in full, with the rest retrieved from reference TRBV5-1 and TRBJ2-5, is KAGVTQTPRYLIKTRGQQVTLSCSPISGHRSVSWYQQTPGQGLQFLFEYFSETQRNKGNFPGRFSGRQFSNSRSEMNVSTLELGDSALYLCASSLAVQETQYFGPGTRLLVL.

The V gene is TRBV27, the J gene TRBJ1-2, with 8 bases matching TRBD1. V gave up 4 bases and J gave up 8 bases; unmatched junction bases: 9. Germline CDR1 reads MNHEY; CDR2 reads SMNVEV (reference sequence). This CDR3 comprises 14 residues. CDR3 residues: CASSSGQGRRGYTF. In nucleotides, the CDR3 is TGTGCCAGCAGTTCCGGACAGGGACGGAGGGGCTACACCTTC.

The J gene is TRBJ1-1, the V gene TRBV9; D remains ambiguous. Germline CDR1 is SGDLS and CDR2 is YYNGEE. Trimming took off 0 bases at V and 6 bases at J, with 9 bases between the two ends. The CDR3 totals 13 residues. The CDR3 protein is CASSVAGKAEAFF. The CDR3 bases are TGTGCCAGCAGCGTAGCGGGGAAGGCTGAAGCTTTCTTT.

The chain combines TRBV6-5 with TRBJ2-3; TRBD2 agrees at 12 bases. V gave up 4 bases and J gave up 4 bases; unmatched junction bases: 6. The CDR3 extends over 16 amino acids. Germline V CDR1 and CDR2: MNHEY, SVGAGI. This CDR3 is CASSSSGGAGADTQYF. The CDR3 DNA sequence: TGTGCCAGCAGTTCTAGCGGGGGGGCCGGTGCAGATACGCAGTATTTT.

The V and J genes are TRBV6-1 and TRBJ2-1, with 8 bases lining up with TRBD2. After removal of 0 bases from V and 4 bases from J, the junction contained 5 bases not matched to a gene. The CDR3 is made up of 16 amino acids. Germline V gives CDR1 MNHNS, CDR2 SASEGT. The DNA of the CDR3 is TGTGCCAGCAGTGAAGCGGTAGCGGGGAGATACAATGAGCAGTTCTTC. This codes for CASSEAVAGRYNEQFF.

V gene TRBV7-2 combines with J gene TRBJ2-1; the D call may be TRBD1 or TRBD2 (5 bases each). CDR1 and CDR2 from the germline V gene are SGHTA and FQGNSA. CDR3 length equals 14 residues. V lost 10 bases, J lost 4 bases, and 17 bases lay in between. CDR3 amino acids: CATHRDGGYNEQFF. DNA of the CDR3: TGTGCCACCCATCGGGACGGCGGGTACAATGAGCAGTTCTTC.

CDR3 sequence: CASSPAEQYF. The CDR3 DNA is TGTGCCAGCAGCCCCGCAGAGCAGTACTTC. V usage is TRBV21-1 and J usage is TRBJ2-7. TRBV21-1 is reported as a pseudogene. The CDR3 extends over 10 amino acids.

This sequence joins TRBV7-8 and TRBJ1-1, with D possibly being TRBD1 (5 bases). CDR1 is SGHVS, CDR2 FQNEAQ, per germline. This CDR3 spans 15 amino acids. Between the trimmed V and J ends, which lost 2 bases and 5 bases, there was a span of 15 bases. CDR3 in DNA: TGTGCCAGCAGCTTATTTGAGGGGCTTGGAACTGAAGCTTTCTTT. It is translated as CASSLFEGLGTEAFF.

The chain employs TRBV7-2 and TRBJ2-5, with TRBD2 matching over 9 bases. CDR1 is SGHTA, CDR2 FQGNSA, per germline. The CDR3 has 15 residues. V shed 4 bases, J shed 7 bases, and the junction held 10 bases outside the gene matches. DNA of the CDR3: TGTGCCAGCAGCTCGACCGGGACTAGCTCCCCGACCCAGTACTTC. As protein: CASSSTGTSSPTQYF.

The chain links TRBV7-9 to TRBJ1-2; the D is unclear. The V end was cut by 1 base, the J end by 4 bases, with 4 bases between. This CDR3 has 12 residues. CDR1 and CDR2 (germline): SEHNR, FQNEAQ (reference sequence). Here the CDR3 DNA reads TGTGCCAGCAGCTTAGACAGCTATGGCTACACCTTC. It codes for CASSLDSYGYTF.

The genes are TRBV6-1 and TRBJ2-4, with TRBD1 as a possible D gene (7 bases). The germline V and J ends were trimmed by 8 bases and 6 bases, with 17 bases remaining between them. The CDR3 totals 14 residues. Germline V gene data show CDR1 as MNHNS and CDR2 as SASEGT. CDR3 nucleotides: TGTGCCAGCTGTCGGGGGACAGTTGGAAACATTCAGTACTTC. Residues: CASCRGTVGNIQYF.

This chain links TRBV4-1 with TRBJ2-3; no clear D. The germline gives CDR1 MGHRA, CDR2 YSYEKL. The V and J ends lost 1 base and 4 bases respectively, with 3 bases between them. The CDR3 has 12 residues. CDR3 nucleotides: TGCGCCAGCAGCCAAGGGGCAGATACGCAGTATTTT. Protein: CASSQGADTQYF.

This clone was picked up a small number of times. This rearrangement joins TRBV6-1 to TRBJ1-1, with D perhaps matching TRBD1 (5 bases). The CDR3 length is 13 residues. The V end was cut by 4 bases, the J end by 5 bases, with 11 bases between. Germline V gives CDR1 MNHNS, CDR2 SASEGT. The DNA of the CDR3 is TGTGCCAGCAGTGTGGGGGTGAGGACTGAAGCTTTCTTT. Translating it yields CASSVGVRTEAFF.

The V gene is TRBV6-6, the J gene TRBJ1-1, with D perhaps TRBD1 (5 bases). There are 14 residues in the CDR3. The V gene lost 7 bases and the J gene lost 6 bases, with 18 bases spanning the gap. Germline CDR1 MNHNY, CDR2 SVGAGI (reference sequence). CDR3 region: CASILGTSAPEAFF. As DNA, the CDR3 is TGTGCCAGCATCCTCGGGACGTCCGCCCCTGAAGCTTTCTTT.

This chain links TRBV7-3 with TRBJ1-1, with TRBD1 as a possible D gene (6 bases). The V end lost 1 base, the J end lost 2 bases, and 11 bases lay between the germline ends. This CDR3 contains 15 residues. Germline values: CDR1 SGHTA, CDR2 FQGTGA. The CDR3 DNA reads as TGTGCCAGCAGCTTAATCGGGACAAGTAACACTGAAGCTTTCTTT. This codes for CASSLIGTSNTEAFF. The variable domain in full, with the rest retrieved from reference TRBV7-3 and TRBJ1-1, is GAGVSQTPSNKVTEKGKYVELRCDPISGHTALYWYRQSLGQGPEFLIYFQGTGAADDSGLPNDRFFAVRPEGSVSTLKIQRTERGDSAVYLCASSLIGTSNTEAFFGQGTRLTVV.